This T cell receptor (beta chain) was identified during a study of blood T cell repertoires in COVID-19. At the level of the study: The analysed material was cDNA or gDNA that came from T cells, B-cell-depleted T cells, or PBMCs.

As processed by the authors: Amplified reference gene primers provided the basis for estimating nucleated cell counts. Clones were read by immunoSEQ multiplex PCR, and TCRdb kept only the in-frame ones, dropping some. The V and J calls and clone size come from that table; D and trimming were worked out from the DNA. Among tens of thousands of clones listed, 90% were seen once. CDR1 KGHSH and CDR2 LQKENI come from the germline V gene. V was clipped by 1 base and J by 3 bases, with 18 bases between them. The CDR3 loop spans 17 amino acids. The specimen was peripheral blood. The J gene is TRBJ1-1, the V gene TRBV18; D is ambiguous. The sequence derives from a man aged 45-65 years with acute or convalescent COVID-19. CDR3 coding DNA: TGTGCCAGCTCACCACGAATTGGAGCGGCGGGATACACTGAAGCTTTCTTT. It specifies CASSPRIGAAGYTEAFF.